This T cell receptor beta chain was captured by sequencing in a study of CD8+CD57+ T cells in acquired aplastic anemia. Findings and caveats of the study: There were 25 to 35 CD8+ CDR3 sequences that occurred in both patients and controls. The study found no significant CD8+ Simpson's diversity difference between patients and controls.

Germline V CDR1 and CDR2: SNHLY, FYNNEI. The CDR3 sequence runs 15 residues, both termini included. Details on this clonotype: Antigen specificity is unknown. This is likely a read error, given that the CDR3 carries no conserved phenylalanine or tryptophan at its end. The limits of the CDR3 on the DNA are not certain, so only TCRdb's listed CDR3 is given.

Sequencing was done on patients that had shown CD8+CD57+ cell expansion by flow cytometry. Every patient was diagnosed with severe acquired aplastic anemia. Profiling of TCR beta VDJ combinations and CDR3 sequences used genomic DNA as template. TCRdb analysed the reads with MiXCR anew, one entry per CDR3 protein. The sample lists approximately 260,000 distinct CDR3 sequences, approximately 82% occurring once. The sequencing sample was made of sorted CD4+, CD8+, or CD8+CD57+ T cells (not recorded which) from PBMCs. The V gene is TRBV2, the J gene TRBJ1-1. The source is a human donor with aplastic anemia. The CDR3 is CASRNDRTDTTDACP.